This TCR beta chain was documented in a study of radiotherapy plus CTLA-4 blockade in lung cancer. This clone occurred once. Per the germline V gene, CDR1 is MNHEY and CDR2 is SVGAGI. V shed 0 bases, J shed 5 bases, and the junction held 7 bases outside the gene matches. The CDR3 is made up of 15 amino acids. Clones were sequenced by immunoSEQ multiplex PCR, and TCRdb holds only the in-frame ones, with some missing. The table has tens of thousands of clones, more than 80% seen once. The TCR sequence derives from a human donor with non-small cell lung cancer that progressed on radiotherapy plus ipilimumab. Material: peripheral blood, obtained from a patient treated with radiotherapy plus ipilimumab. J is TRBJ2-7 and V is TRBV6-5, with 7 bases that match TRBD2. This CDR3 is CASSYSAGDRDEQYF. DNA of the CDR3: TGTGCCAGCAGTTACTCGGCGGGAGATAGAGACGAGCAGTACTTC.